These 6 T cell receptor beta chains share one sample of origin, sequenced in a study of cytomegalovirus exposure and HLA in healthy donors (TCRdb year 2017). The library was obtained by the immunoSEQ multiplex PCR assay. For the multiplex PCR, a mixture combining 60 forward primers for TCR Vbeta segments and 13 reverse primers for TCR Jbeta segments was used. TCRdb stores this immuneACCESS table with in-frame sequences only. Part of the clones is absent; in the studies checked, under half of the shortfall reflects unresolved V genes, and no reason is known for the rest. The sample data list 150,000 to 200,000 clones, and roughly 80% of these were observed just once. The ten largest make up around 3.6% of the sample. Sample: PBMCs. The source is a man in his forties in good health and CMV-seropositive.

The CDR3 bases are TGTGCCAGTCCACTTGCAGGACAGGGTCAAGAGACCCAGTACTTC. This sequence encodes CASPLAGQGQETQYF. This chain uses TRBV9 with TRBJ2-5; 8 nucleotides agree with TRBD1. The germline gives CDR1 SGDLS, CDR2 YYNGEE. Unmatched junction bases numbered 11, after V lost 8 bases and J lost 2 bases. The CDR3 totals 15 residues.

The J gene is TRBJ1-4, the V gene TRBV7-6; a possible D gene is TRBD1 (6 bases). V lost 5 bases to trimming and J lost 0 bases, with 13 bases between them. Germline CDR1 reads SGHVS; CDR2 reads FNYEAQ. CDR3 length: 16 residues. CDR3 residues: CASSTGSDSTNEKLFF. The CDR3 nucleotides are TGTGCCAGCAGCACAGGGAGCGACTCAACTAATGAAAAACTGTTTTTT. The whole variable domain, filled in from reference TRBV7-6 and TRBJ1-4, reads GAGVSQSPRYKVTKRGQDVALRCDPISGHVSLYWYRQALGQGPEFLTYFNYEAQQDKSGLPNDRFSAERPEGSISTLTIQRTEQRDSAMYRCASSTGSDSTNEKLFFGSGTQLSVL.

The CDR3 coding sequence is TGTGCCAGCAGTTACGACAGGGGACGCTACGAGCAGTACTTC. Its translation is CASSYDRGRYEQYF. J is TRBJ2-5 and V is TRBV6-5; 8 nucleotides align to TRBD1. Judging by the DNA end, TRBJ2-7 fits better; the J call may be wrong. The CDR3 is 14 residues long. Germline values: CDR1 MNHEY, CDR2 SVGAGI.

This chain connects TRBV7-2 to TRBJ2-1; D is unresolved. In germline, CDR1 is SGHTA, CDR2 FQGNSA. Trimming shortened V by 1 base and J by 12 bases, and 10 bases separated the two germline ends. The CDR3 runs 12 residues. CDR3 nucleotide sequence: TGTGCCAGCAGCTTAGATAGCTTGGGGCAGTTCTTC. Translated: CASSLDSLGQFF.

This chain joins TRBV10-2 and TRBJ2-3; tentatively, D is TRBD2 (6 bases). V lost 4 bases and J lost 7, with 18 bases in between. The CDR3 loop spans 15 amino acids. Germline V CDR1 and CDR2: WSHSY, SAAADI. CDR3 sequence reads: CASSGQRVGTNTQYF. CDR3 bases: TGCGCCAGCAGTGGGCAGCGGGTCGGTACAAATACGCAGTATTTT.

This clone was recorded once. This sequence joins TRBV2 and TRBJ2-1; weak D call: TRBD2 (6 bases). Germline V gene lookup returns CDR1 SNHLY and CDR2 FYNNEI. Trimming cost V 4 bases and J 0 bases, with 10 bases left between them. The CDR3 has 15 residues. CDR3 loop: CASSGQAGSYNEQFF. DNA of the CDR3: TGTGCCAGCAGTGGTCAAGCGGGCTCCTACAATGAGCAGTTCTTC.